The present entry profiles one TCR beta chain with its context. Its antigen remains unidentified. Base qualities are not recorded, but no much larger clone differs from it by a single base. The CDR3 sequence holds 16 residues, the cysteine and phenylalanine included. The read is trimmed to its CDR3 DNA, 48 bases read in frame from base 1. The germline V gene specifies SGHAT as CDR1 and FQNNGV as CDR2. V is clipped by 0 bases and J by 4 bases, and the sequence between their germline boundaries is 15 bases long. TCRbeta CDR3 regions were amplified from genomic DNA by means of the immunoSEQ Assay, a bias-controlled multiplex PCR. The study's processing was this. The number of nucleated cells in each sample was estimated from the amplification of reference gene primers within the assay. To quantify the absolute abundance of each unique TCRbeta CDR3 rearrangement, sequence reads were collapsed and filtered. Productive Simpson clonality was computed per sample as the square root of Simpson's diversity index over productive rearrangements. Entries here come from immuneACCESS through TCRdb and include only in-frame sequences with V and J called. Some clones fail to appear in such tables; in the studies checked, an unresolved V gene covers under half of the shortfall, and the cause of the remainder is unknown. The D gene and trimming were derived from the DNA, and the V and J assignments and clone size from that table. Across this sample there are about 12,000 clones, with about three quarters seen only once. About 9.5% of the sample belongs to the ten largest clones.

The data stem from a study of blood T cell repertoires in COVID-19 (TCRdb year 2020). Study-wide context: Collaborator samples came from the United States, Italy and Spain and covered acute and convalescent phases of COVID-19. Subjects who had been exposed to COVID-19, were actively infected with it, or had recovered from it provided the deeply sampled blood TCRbeta repertoires that made up the dataset. Samples came from the ongoing ImmuneRACE study (first 160 participants) plus 1,254 subjects from 6 global collaborators. A freely available public database, intended as a resource for researchers studying the immune response to SARS-CoV-2, is where the repertoires were released. A de-identified subject ID, COVID-19 status, age in years and sex were almost always included in the sample metadata. The material from the prospective study consisted of cDNA or gDNA derived from T cells, B-cell-depleted T cells, or PBMCs. Where available, HLA class I and class II types were taken from metadata supplied by the sample provider and were not determined by assay-based typing.

In Seattle, one collaborating source enrolled patients while the infection was active and tracked those patients longitudinally over the course of disease. Whole blood was collected in K2EDTA tubes by collaborating institutions according to the institutions' own protocols. For TCRbeta analysis, collaborators shipped samples in one of three forms: frozen whole blood, isolated PBMCs, or DNA extracted from either of those sample types. The paper as a whole reports these results and caveats: The amount of clinical and demographic metadata varied by source and participant and was provided uncurated.

The receptor comes from a man between 60 and 75 years old with COVID-19, enrolled during active disease. The specimen was peripheral blood. Here the chain combines TRBV11-2 and TRBJ1-2; the D gene is perhaps TRBD1, on 6 matching bases. At the DNA level, the sequence is TGTGCCAGCAGCTTAGACCTCAGGGGAGGGGTCTATGGCTACACCTTC. Its coded protein is CASSLDLRGGVYGYTF.